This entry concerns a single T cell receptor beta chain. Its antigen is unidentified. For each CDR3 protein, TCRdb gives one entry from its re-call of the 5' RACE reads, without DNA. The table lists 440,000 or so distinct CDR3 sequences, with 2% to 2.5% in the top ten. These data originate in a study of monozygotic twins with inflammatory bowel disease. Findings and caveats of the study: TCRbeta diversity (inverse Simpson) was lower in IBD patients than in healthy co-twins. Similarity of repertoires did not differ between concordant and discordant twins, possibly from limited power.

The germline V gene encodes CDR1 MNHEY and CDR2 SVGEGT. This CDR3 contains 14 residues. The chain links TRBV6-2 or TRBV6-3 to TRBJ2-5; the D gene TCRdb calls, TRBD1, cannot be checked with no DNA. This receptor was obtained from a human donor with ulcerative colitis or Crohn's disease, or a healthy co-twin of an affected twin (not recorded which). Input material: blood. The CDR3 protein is CASSYLTGEETQYF.